The 14 T cell receptor beta chains reported below all come from one sample, sequenced in a study of Graves' ophthalmopathy and Graves' hyperthyroidism. CDR3 regions of TCR beta were amplified from RNA transcripts. Second-round multiplex PCR followed a first-round RT-PCR using HTBI primers. TCRdb analysed the multiplex PCR reads with MiXCR anew, one entry per CDR3 protein. The sample has about 740,000 distinct CDR3 sequences, roughly 41% seen once. Input material: peripheral blood. The receptors were sampled from an adult man with Graves' ophthalmopathy.

The genes are TRBV20-1 and TRBJ1-5; maybe TRBD1 (6 bases). The CDR3 covers 15 residues. Per germline, CDR1 DFQATT and CDR2 SNEGSKA (reference sequence). The V and J ends lost 6 bases and 4 bases respectively, with 19 bases between them. CDR3 sequence: CSAGRGAGLNQPQHF. For the CDR3, the DNA is TGCAGTGCAGGGAGGGGGGCAGGGCTAAATCAGCCCCAGCATTTT.

There are many counts of this clonotype. The rearrangement links TRBV15 to TRBJ1-1, with D hard to call. The CDR3 covers 15 residues. Looked up from germline, CDR1 is LNHNV and CDR2 is YYDKDF (reference sequence). Trimming removed 0 bases at V and 0 bases at J, with 8 bases between. CDR3 nucleotide sequence: TGTGCCACCAGCAGAGATCTCTCCATGAACACTGAAGCTTTCTTT. Translation: CATSRDLSMNTEAFF.

This clonotype showed up just a few times. The V call is TRBV7-9, the J call TRBJ2-7, with 11 bases matching TRBD2. The germline V gene has CDR1 SEHNR and CDR2 FQNEAQ (reference sequence). CDR3 length: 15 amino acids. V shed 6 bases and J 3 bases; nucleotides not matched to a gene: 7. CDR3 sequence: CASSPWTSGFYEQYF. CDR3 DNA: TGTGCCAGCAGTCCCTGGACTAGCGGGTTCTACGAGCAGTACTTC.

The V call is TRBV12-3 or TRBV12-4, the J call TRBJ1-5; TRBD1 is a possible D gene (5 bases). The CDR3 loop spans 13 amino acids. The CDR3 reads CASGFGGDQPQHF. The CDR3 DNA reads as TGTGCTAGTGGTTTTGGGGGGGATCAGCCCCAGCATTTT.

The chain joins TRBV7-9 to TRBJ2-5; TRBD2 aligns across 10 bases. J lost 2 bases, V lost 7 bases, and 7 bases had no gene match. Germline V CDR1 and CDR2: SEHNR, FQNEAQ (reference sequence). The CDR3 spans 15 residues. CDR3 sequence: CASTDLAGAQETQYF. In DNA, the CDR3 is TGTGCCAGCACCGATCTAGCGGGGGCTCAAGAGACCCAGTACTTC. Full variable domain (outside the CDR3, taken from reference TRBV7-9 and TRBJ2-5): DTGVSQNPRHKITKRGQNVTFRCDPISEHNRLYWYRQTLGQGPEFLTYFQNEAQLEKSRLLSDRFSAERPKGSFSTLEIQRTEQGDSAMYLCASTDLAGAQETQYFGPGTRLLVL.

CDR3: CATSRGTAYQETQFF. CDR3 coding DNA: TGTGCCACCAGCAGAGGGACAGCGTACCAAGAGACCCAGTTCTTC. The chain is built from TRBV15 and TRBJ2-5, with D perhaps matching TRBD1 (6 bases). The DNA end favors TRBJ2-1, so the J call may be wrong. The CDR3 is 15 amino acids. Germline V gives CDR1 LNHNV, CDR2 YYDKDF (reference sequence).

This clonotype was recorded many times. V gene TRBV20-1 combines with J gene TRBJ2-7; unclear D gene. Germline CDR1 reads DFQATT; CDR2 reads SNEGSKA (reference sequence). Trimming cost V 6 bases and J 6 bases, with 12 bases left between them. The CDR3 is 11 residues long. The CDR3 nucleotides read TGCAGTGCGAGAAAGACGGTCGAGCAGTACTTC. Translation: CSARKTVEQYF.

This clonotype was observed a single time. An end of the junction does not agree with germline; a read error may underlie this. J is TRBJ2-6 and V is TRBV2; D is perhaps TRBD2 (5 bases). The CDR3 is 18 residues long. Per germline, CDR1 SNHLY and CDR2 FYNNEI. CDR3 in amino acids: CASREARAVLSGANVLTF. CDR3 DNA: TGTGCCAGCCGTGAGGCAAGAGCGGTTCTCTCTGGGGCCAACGTCCTGACTTTC.

Worth noting for this clonotype: A much more abundant neighbour one base away suggests this may be a read error. The chain links TRBV7-9 to TRBJ1-1; D gene uncertain. Per the germline V gene, CDR1 is SEHNR and CDR2 is FQNEAQ (reference sequence). The CDR3 length is 17 residues. V was trimmed by 2 bases and J by 4 bases, leaving 20 bases between them. The DNA of the CDR3 is TGTGCCAGCAGCTTACGGGTTGTGGCGAGCGGGGTCACTGAAGCTTTCTTT. Translation: CASSLRVVASGVTEAFF.

Concerning this clonotype: The junction departs from germline at one end; a sequencing error may be responsible. V and J are TRBV10-3 and TRBJ1-6; unclear D gene. Germline V CDR1 and CDR2: ENHRY, SYGVKD. This CDR3 comprises 15 residues. CDR3 nucleotide sequence: TGTGCCAGCAGTACGATTGCGGCGGGGAATTCACCCCTCCACTTT. As protein: CASSTIAAGNSPLHF.

This clonotype was seen ten or more times. The rearrangement uses TRBV20-1 and TRBJ2-7, with D possibly matching TRBD1 (6 bases). V was clipped by 7 bases and J by 3 bases, with 7 bases between them. Germline CDR1 is DFQATT and CDR2 is SNEGSKA (reference sequence). CDR3 length equals 10 residues. CDR3 sequence reads: CSVQGYEQYF. The CDR3 DNA reads TGCAGTGTACAGGGCTACGAGCAGTACTTC.

This clonotype was counted many times. The chain recombines TRBV5-6 with TRBJ1-1; maybe TRBD1 (5 bases). Germline V CDR1 and CDR2: SGHDT, YYEEEE. CDR3 length: 13 residues. V lost 2 bases and J lost 4, with 9 bases in between. Here the CDR3 DNA reads TGTGCCAGCAGCTTCGGGGGGGGCACTGAAGCTTTCTTT. Translation: CASSFGGGTEAFF.

This clonotype was counted at least ten times. The J gene is TRBJ2-2, the V gene TRBV7-3; TRBD1 aligns across 9 bases. Germline V CDR1 and CDR2: SGHTA, FQGTGA. V shed 6 bases and J 4 bases; nucleotides not matched to a gene: 9. CDR3 size: 16 residues. CDR3 region: CASSFTGTGSTGELFF. CDR3 DNA sequence: TGTGCCAGCAGTTTTACAGGGACAGGGAGCACCGGGGAGCTGTTTTTT. Full variable domain (missing parts from reference TRBV7-3 and TRBJ2-2): GAGVSQTPSNKVTEKGKYVELRCDPISGHTALYWYRQSLGQGPEFLIYFQGTGAADDSGLPNDRFFAVRPEGSVSTLKIQRTERGDSAVYLCASSFTGTGSTGELFFGEGSRLTVL.

This clonotype was recorded many times. The rearrangement links TRBV7-6 to TRBJ1-4; D gene unclear. This CDR3 has 13 amino acids. Germline CDR1 is SGHVS and CDR2 is FNYEAQ. Trimming pared 6 bases from V and 6 bases from J, leaving 11 bases between. This CDR3 reads CASSPNPDEKLFF. CDR3 nucleotides: TGTGCCAGCAGTCCTAACCCAGATGAAAAACTGTTTTTT. The variable domain in full, completed from reference TRBV7-6 and TRBJ1-4, reads GAGVSQSPRYKVTKRGQDVALRCDPISGHVSLYWYRQALGQGPEFLTYFNYEAQQDKSGLPNDRFSAERPEGSISTLTIQRTEQRDSAMYRCASSPNPDEKLFFGSGTQLSVL.